Listed below are T cell receptor beta chains from one sample, sequenced in a study of blood T cell repertoires in COVID-19. The method was immunoSEQ multiplex PCR; TCRdb's version includes in-frame clones alone and lacks a portion of them. The table shows about 110,000 clones, with approximately 70% occurring only once. Sequenced input: peripheral blood. The receptor source for this set is a human donor with acute or convalescent COVID-19. The donor label of this sample is uncertain. CDR3s include the opening cysteine and the closing phenylalanine or tryptophan. D genes are given only for firm matches. Rows may omit the clone size; those that give it use once, few, many or a size class.

v_call	clone_size	d_call	j_call	cdr3_nt	cdr3_aa
TRBV2	-	-	TRBJ2-3	TGTGCCAGCAGTGAAAAGCAGACTCGAGGGCAGTATTTT	CASSEKQTRGQYF
TRBV27	many	TRBD2	TRBJ2-1	TGTGCCAGCAGTACCCTAGCGGGGGCTGGGAACAATGAGCAGTTCTTC	CASSTLAGAGNNEQFF
TRBV19	-	TRBD1	TRBJ2-7	TGTGCCAGTAGTCCAGGGGGCAAGGGCTACGAGCAGTACTTC	CASSPGGKGYEQYF
TRBV5-6	many	-	TRBJ1-6	TGTGCCAGCAGCCCTAGCTCCTATAATTCACCCCTCCACTTT	CASSPSSYNSPLHF
TRBV10-3	-	-	TRBJ1-1	TGTGCCATCAGCCGGGAGATGAACACTGAAGCTTTCTTT	CAISREMNTEAFF
TRBV5-1	medium-sized	TRBD1	TRBJ1-6	TGCGCCAGCAGCATACGACAGGGGGATTCACCCCTCCACTTT	CASSIRQGDSPLHF
TRBV5-4	-	-	TRBJ1-2	TGTGCCAGCAGCTTTCAAACCGACAGCTATGGCTACACCTTC	CASSFQTDSYGYTF
TRBV3-1/TRBV3-2	-	TRBD2	TRBJ2-2	TGTGCCAGCAGCCGTAGCGGGGGGGGATACACCGGGGAGCTGTTTTTT	CASSRSGGGYTGELFF
TRBV28	-	-	TRBJ1-2	TGTGCCAGCACCTCGGACAGCTATGGCTACACCTTC	CASTSDSYGYTF
TRBV24-1	-	TRBD2	TRBJ2-2	TGTGCCACCAGTGATCCGATCGGGAGGCCCGGGGAGCTGTTTTTT	CATSDPIGRPGELFF
TRBV29-1	many	TRBD1	TRBJ1-1	TGCAGCGTTGAGGCAACCGGGACAGGGGGTGCTTTCTTT	CSVEATGTGGAFF
TRBV2	-	-	TRBJ2-7	TGTGCCAGCAGTGAACGAGGGATCGAGCAGTACTTC	CASSERGIEQYF
TRBV2	-	-	TRBJ1-1	TGTGCCAGCAAGGGCGGGGGGAACACTGAAGCTTTCTTT	CASKGGGNTEAFF
TRBV2	many	TRBD2	TRBJ2-7	TGTGCCAGCAGTACTCGACTAGCGGGATACGAGCAGTACTTC	CASSTRLAGYEQYF
TRBV30	-	TRBD2	TRBJ2-1	TGTGCCTGGAGCGCGGGACTAGCTACCAATGAGCAGTTCTTC	CAWSAGLATNEQFF
TRBV30	-	TRBD1	TRBJ1-4	TGTGCCTGGAGTGTACAGGGGTGGACTAATGAAAAACTGTTTTTT	CAWSVQGWTNEKLFF
TRBV5-1	-	TRBD1	TRBJ2-7	TGCGCCAGCAGCTTGGGGACAGGGAGCGAAGAGCAGTACTTC	CASSLGTGSEEQYF
TRBV11-2	few	-	TRBJ2-5	TGTGCCAGCAGCCCTAGCGTTCAAGAGACCCAGTACTTC	CASSPSVQETQYF
TRBV2	-	TRBD1	TRBJ1-5	TGTGCCAGCAGTCGGGACAGCCTAGCTCAGCCCCAGCATTTT	CASSRDSLAQPQHF
TRBV12-3/TRBV12-4	once	-	TRBJ2-3	TGTGCCAGCAGTTCCGATCTAAATCTTATGCAGTATTTT	CASSSDLNLMQYF
TRBV2	once	TRBD1	TRBJ2-4	TGTGCCAGCAGTGAAGTAAGGGGGCGGGTCATTCAGTACTTC	CASSEVRGRVIQYF
TRBV6-5	-	-	TRBJ1-1	TGTGCCAGCAGTTACTCGGCCAATGTGGTTGACACTGAAGCTTTCTTT	CASSYSANVVDTEAFF
TRBV10-3	few	-	TRBJ1-5	TGTGCCATCAGCCGGGACAAATATAGCAATCAGCCCCAGCATTTT	CAISRDKYSNQPQHF
TRBV29-1	-	TRBD1	TRBJ1-2	TGCAGCGTTGCTGGACAGGGGCTTAACTATGGCTACACCTTC	CSVAGQGLNYGYTF
TRBV7-8	-	TRBD2	TRBJ2-2	TGTGCCAGCAGCCCGCAGCGGGGCGACACCGGGGAGCTGTTTTTT	CASSPQRGDTGELFF
TRBV5-6	-	TRBD1	TRBJ2-3	TGTGCCAGCAGCATCGACAGGGACGGCACAGATACGCAGTATTTT	CASSIDRDGTDTQYF
TRBV7-9	-	TRBD1	TRBJ2-5	TGTGCCAGCAGCTCGTGGACAGGGGATTGGGAGACCCAGTACTTC	CASSSWTGDWETQYF
TRBV24-1	-	-	TRBJ1-5	TGTGCCACCAGTGATTTGAGCGGCGATCAGCCCCAGCATTTT	CATSDLSGDQPQHF
TRBV20-1	-	-	TRBJ2-3	TGCAGTGCTAGTTCGTTTTGGGCTAGCACAGATACGCAGTATTTT	CSASSFWASTDTQYF
TRBV7-3	-	TRBD2	TRBJ2-1	TGTGCCAGCAGCCCCGGGACTAGCGGGGGCTACTACAATGAGCAGTTCTTC	CASSPGTSGGYYNEQFF
TRBV12-3/TRBV12-4	-	-	TRBJ1-3	TGTGCCAGCAGTTTCATCTCTGGAAACACCATATATTTT	CASSFISGNTIYF
TRBV2	-	-	TRBJ1-1	TGTGCCAGCCATTTTAATTCTCGGGTCTCTGAAGCTTTCTTT	CASHFNSRVSEAFF
TRBV28	-	TRBD1	TRBJ1-5	TGTGCCAGCAGTGACAGGGTTCAGCCCCAGCATTTT	CASSDRVQPQHF
TRBV4-1	once	-	TRBJ2-7	TGCGCCAGCAGTCAGGACAGTCGACTCTACGAGCAGTACTTC	CASSQDSRLYEQYF
TRBV7-9	once	-	TRBJ2-5	TGTGCCAGCAGCAAGAGGGAGACCCAGTACTTC	CASSKRETQYF
TRBV2	-	TRBD2	TRBJ2-5	TGTGCCAGCACCCCCACGGAACGGGGGGGACGGGGCCAGTACTTC	CASTPTERGGRGQYF
TRBV5-1	-	TRBD1	TRBJ1-3	TGCGCCAGCAGCTTTCAGGGGGCGACTGGAAACACCATATATTTT	CASSFQGATGNTIYF
TRBV30	once	TRBD1	TRBJ1-1	TGTGCCTGGAGTCGTAGGGGGCTATGGAACACTGAAGCTTTCTTT	CAWSRRGLWNTEAFF
TRBV10-1	-	TRBD1	TRBJ2-1	TGCGCCAGCAGTGAGTCCGGCAGGGGGACGTATGAGCAGTTCTTC	CASSESGRGTYEQFF
TRBV5-5	-	TRBD1	TRBJ1-1	TGTGCCAGCAGGCACACCGGGACAGTGGGTGAAGCTTTCTTT	CASRHTGTVGEAFF
TRBV30	-	-	TRBJ1-5	TGTGCCTGGAGTACCACGGGTAATAGCAATCAGCCCCAGCATTTT	CAWSTTGNSNQPQHF
TRBV6-1	-	-	TRBJ1-6	TGTGCCAGCAGTGAACTGACAGCTTCACCCCTCCACTTT	CASSELTASPLHF
TRBV5-1	once	-	TRBJ1-3	TGCGCCAGCAGCAACGGCCCCAGGGATGCAGGAAACACCATATATTTT	CASSNGPRDAGNTIYF
TRBV18	-	TRBD1	TRBJ1-5	TGTGCCAGCTCACTCGGGACAGGGCAACAGCCCCAGCATTTT	CASSLGTGQQPQHF
TRBV4-2	-	TRBD1	TRBJ1-5	TGTGCCAGCAGCCCAGGACAGGTCCTGGGGGGCAATCAGCCCCAGCATTTT	CASSPGQVLGGNQPQHF
TRBV19	-	-	TRBJ1-5	TGTGCCAGTAGTATAGGGGGGGGGCCCCAGCATTTT	CASSIGGGPQHF
TRBV5-1	-	-	TRBJ1-1	TGCGCCAGCAGCTTGTTGGCCCCCCCTGAAGCTTTCTTT	CASSLLAPPEAFF
TRBV2	-	TRBD1	TRBJ1-2	TGTGCCAGCAGTGACCCGACAGGGTATTATGGCTACACCTTC	CASSDPTGYYGYTF
TRBV6-5	many	-	TRBJ1-2	TGTGCCGGGACCGGACAGTACTATGGCTACACCTTC	CAGTGQYYGYTF
TRBV28	-	-	TRBJ2-7	TGTGCCAGCAGTTTTGGGGCCAGCTCCTACGAGCAGTACTTC	CASSFGASSYEQYF
TRBV30	-	-	TRBJ1-5	TGTGCCTGGAGTAGGAGCAGCGGTAGCAATCAGCCCCAGCATTTT	CAWSRSSGSNQPQHF
TRBV3-1/TRBV3-2	many	-	TRBJ2-5	TGTGCCAGCAGCCAAGAGTCCAGGACCCAGTACTTC	CASSQESRTQYF
TRBV6-5	-	TRBD1	TRBJ1-1	TGTGCCAGCAGCTTCAGGGGGCCCCGTGGCACTGAAGCTTTCTTT	CASSFRGPRGTEAFF
TRBV28	-	-	TRBJ1-1	TGTGCCAGCAGTTCGACGTGGAGTAGTGAAGCTTTCTTT	CASSSTWSSEAFF
TRBV5-1	-	TRBD2	TRBJ2-5	TGCGCCAGCTCCAAAAGCGGGGGGAACGAAGAGACCCAGTACTTC	CASSKSGGNEETQYF
TRBV5-1	-	-	TRBJ2-4	TGCGCCAGCAGCCCCCGGGATTACCCAAACATTCAGTACTTC	CASSPRDYPNIQYF
TRBV19	-	-	TRBJ2-2	TGTGCCAGTAGTCTTCAGTTCACCGGGGAGCTGTTTTTT	CASSLQFTGELFF
TRBV10-3	-	TRBD1	TRBJ1-2	TGTGCCATCAGTGAGTCGTCAGGGGGCGAAAGCTATGGCTACACCTTC	CAISESSGGESYGYTF
TRBV19	-	TRBD1	TRBJ1-1	TGTGCCAGTATCAGGACAGGTGAAGCTTTCTTT	CASIRTGEAFF